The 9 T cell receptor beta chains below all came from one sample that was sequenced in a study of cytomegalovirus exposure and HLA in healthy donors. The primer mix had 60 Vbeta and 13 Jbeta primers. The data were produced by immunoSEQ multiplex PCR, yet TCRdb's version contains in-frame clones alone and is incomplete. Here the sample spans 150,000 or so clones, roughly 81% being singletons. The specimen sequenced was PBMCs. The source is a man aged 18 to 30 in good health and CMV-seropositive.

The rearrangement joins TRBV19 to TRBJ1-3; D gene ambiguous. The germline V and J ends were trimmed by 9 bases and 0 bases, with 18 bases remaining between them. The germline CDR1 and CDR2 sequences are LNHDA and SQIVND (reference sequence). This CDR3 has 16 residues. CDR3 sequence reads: CASIPDPGLSGNTIYF. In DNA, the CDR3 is TGTGCCAGCATCCCCGATCCGGGTCTCTCTGGAAACACCATATATTTT.

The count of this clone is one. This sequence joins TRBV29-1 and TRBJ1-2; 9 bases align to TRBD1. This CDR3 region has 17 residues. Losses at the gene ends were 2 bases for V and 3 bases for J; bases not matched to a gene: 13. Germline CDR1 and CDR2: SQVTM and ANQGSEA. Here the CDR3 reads CSVEWQWETGGYYGYTF. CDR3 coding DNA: TGCAGCGTTGAATGGCAATGGGAGACAGGGGGATACTATGGCTACACCTTC.

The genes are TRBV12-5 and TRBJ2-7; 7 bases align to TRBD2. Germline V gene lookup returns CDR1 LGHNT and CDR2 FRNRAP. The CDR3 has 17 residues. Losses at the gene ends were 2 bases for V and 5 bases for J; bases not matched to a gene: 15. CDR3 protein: CASGLPSKTSFFDEQYF. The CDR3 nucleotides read TGTGCTAGTGGTTTGCCTAGTAAGACTAGCTTTTTCGACGAGCAGTACTTC.

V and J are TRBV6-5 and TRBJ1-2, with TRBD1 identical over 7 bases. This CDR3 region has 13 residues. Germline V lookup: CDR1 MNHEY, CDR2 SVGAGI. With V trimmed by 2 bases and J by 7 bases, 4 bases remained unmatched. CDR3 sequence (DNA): TGTGCCAGCAGTTACAGGGGGCAAGGTGGCTACACCTTC. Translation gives CASSYRGQGGYTF.

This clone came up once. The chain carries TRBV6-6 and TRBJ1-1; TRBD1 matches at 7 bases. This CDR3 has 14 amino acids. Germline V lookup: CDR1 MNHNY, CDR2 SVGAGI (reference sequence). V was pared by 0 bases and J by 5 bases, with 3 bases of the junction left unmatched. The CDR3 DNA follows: TGTGCCAGCAGTTACTCACGACAGGGAACTGAAGCTTTCTTT. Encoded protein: CASSYSRQGTEAFF.

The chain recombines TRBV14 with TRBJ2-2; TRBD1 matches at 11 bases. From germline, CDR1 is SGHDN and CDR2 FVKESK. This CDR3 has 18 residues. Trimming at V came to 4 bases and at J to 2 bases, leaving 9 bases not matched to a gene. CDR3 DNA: TGTGCCAGCAGCCGTGGACAGGGGGCTGAAGGCAACACCGGGGAGCTGTTTTTT. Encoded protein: CASSRGQGAEGNTGELFF.

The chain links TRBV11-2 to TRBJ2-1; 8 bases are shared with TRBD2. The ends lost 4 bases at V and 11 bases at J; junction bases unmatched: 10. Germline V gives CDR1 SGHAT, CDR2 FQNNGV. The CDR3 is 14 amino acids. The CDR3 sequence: CASSSQPGGAQQFF. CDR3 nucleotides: TGTGCCAGCAGCTCACAGCCCGGGGGGGCCCAGCAGTTCTTC.

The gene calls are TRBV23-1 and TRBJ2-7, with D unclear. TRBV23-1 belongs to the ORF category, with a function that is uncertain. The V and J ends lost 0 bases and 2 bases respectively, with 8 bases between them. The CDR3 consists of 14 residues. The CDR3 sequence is CASSQSCATYEQYF. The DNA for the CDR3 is TGCGCCAGCAGTCAATCGTGCGCCACCTACGAGCAGTACTTC.

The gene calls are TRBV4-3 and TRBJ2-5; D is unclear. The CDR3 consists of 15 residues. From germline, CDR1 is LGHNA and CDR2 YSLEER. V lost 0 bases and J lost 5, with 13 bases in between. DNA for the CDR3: TGCGCCAGCAGCCAAGAGCGACTCCCATCCGAGACCCAGTACTTC. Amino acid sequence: CASSQERLPSETQYF.